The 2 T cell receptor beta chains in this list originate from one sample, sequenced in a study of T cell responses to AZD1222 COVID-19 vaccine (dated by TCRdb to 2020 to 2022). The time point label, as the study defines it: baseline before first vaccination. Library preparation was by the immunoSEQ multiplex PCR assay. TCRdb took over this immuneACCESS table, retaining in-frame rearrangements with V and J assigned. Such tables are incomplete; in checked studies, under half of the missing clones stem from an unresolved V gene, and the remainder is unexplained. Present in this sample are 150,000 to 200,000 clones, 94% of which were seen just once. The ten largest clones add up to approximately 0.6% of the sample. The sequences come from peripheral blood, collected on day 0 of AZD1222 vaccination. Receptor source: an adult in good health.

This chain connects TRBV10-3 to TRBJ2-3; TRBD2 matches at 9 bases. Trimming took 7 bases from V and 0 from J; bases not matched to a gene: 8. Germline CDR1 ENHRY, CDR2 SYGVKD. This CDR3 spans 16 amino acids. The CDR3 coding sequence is TGTGCCATCATGGCGGGAGGGCCCTCCAGCACAGATACGCAGTATTTT. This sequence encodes CAIMAGGPSSTDTQYF.

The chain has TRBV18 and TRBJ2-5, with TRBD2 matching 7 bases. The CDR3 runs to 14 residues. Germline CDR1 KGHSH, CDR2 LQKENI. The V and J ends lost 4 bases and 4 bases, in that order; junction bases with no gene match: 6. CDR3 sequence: CASSLRLAPETQYF. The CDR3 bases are TGTGCCAGCTCACTAAGACTAGCCCCAGAGACCCAGTACTTC.